The 8 T cell receptor beta chains below come from one sample, sequenced in a study of blood T cell repertoires in COVID-19. Profiling relied on immunoSEQ multiplex PCR, and the TCRdb table lists in-frame clones only, not all of them. The sample includes about 220,000 clones, roughly four fifths of them seen just once. The specimen was peripheral blood. All receptors come from a woman in her sixties or seventies with acute or convalescent COVID-19.

The V call is TRBV5-4, the J call TRBJ2-7; no clear D gene. The V and J ends lost 0 bases and 0 bases respectively, with 7 bases between them. The CDR3 length is 14 residues. Germline V lookup: CDR1 SGHNT, CDR2 YYREEE (reference sequence). DNA for the CDR3: TGTGCCAGCAGCTTGGGTAGAAACTCCTACGAGCAGTACTTC. Amino acids: CASSLGRNSYEQYF.

The chain recombines TRBV4-2 with TRBJ1-4; TRBD1 aligns across 9 bases. CDR1 LGHNA and CDR2 YNFKEQ come from the germline V gene. Trimming at V came to 1 base and at J to 6 bases, leaving 0 bases not matched to a gene. This CDR3 spans 14 amino acids. The CDR3 region has the DNA TGTGCCAGCAGCCAAGGGACAGGGGATGAAAAACTGTTTTTT. It specifies CASSQGTGDEKLFF.

This clone was seen once. This sample also contains other DNA sequences that code for the same CDR3. The chain joins TRBV2 to TRBJ2-7; TRBD1 aligns across 8 bases. The germline V gene encodes CDR1 SNHLY and CDR2 FYNNEI. The CDR3 is 15 residues long. The ends lost 2 bases at V and 0 bases at J; junction bases unmatched: 3. For the CDR3, the DNA is TGTGCCAGCAGTGAAAGACAGGGGAGCTCCTACGAGCAGTACTTC. The encoded protein is CASSERQGSSYEQYF.

The rearrangement joins TRBV6-2 or TRBV6-3 to TRBJ1-1; possibly TRBD1 for D (5 bases). This CDR3 has 15 residues. CDR1 MNHEY and CDR2 SVGEGT come from the germline V gene. Trimming shortened V by 2 bases and J by 1 base, and 11 bases separated the two germline ends. The CDR3 DNA follows: TGTGCCAGCAGTTACGGGGGAGGGGCGAACACTGAAGCTTTCTTT. It is translated as CASSYGGGANTEAFF.

The chain couples TRBV27 to TRBJ1-1, with D perhaps matching TRBD1 (5 bases). This CDR3 region has 15 residues. The germline V gene encodes CDR1 MNHEY and CDR2 SMNVEV (reference sequence). V was clipped by 4 bases and J by 8 bases, with 20 bases between them. The CDR3 spells CASSSAGTGVFEAFF. In DNA, the CDR3 is TGTGCCAGCAGTTCGGCGGGGACCGGCGTTTTCGAAGCTTTCTTT.

The rearrangement uses TRBV5-5 and TRBJ2-2; 9 bases agree with TRBD1. CDR1 SGHKS and CDR2 YYEKEE come from the germline V gene (reference sequence). The V and J ends lost 0 bases and 6 bases, in that order; junction bases with no gene match: 3. The CDR3 sequence is 15 residues long. In DNA, the CDR3 is TGTGCCAGCAGCTTGGTACAGGGGGCGTCCGGGGAGCTGTTTTTT. Protein: CASSLVQGASGELFF.

The J gene is TRBJ2-3, the V gene TRBV9, with 7 bases fitting TRBD1. J lost 4 bases, V lost 0 bases, and 8 bases had no gene match. CDR1 and CDR2 (germline): SGDLS, YYNGEE. This CDR3 region has 16 residues. CDR3 nucleotide sequence: TGTGCCAGCAGCGTAGCAATAGAAGGGGGCGCAGATACGCAGTATTTT. Translation gives CASSVAIEGGADTQYF.

J is TRBJ2-1 and V is TRBV9; 8 bases are a match to TRBD2. Germline V gives CDR1 SGDLS, CDR2 YYNGEE. V gave up 2 bases and J gave up 6 bases; unmatched junction bases: 7. This CDR3 has 15 residues. In DNA form, the CDR3 reads TGTGCCAGCAGCGTTTGGACTAGCAGCGGCAATGAGCAGTTCTTC. Translated: CASSVWTSSGNEQFF.